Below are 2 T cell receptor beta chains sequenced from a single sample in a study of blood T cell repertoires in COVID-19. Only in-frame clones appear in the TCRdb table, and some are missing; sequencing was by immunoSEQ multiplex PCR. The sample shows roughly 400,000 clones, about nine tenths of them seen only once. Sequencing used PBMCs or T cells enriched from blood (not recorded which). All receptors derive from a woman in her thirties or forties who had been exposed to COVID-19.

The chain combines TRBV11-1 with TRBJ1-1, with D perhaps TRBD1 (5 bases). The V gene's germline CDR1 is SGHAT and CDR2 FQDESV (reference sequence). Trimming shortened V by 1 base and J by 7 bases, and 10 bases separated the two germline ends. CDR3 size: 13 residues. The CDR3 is CASSLGRQLEAFF. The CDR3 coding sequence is TGTGCCAGCAGCTTAGGGCGACAGCTTGAAGCTTTCTTT.

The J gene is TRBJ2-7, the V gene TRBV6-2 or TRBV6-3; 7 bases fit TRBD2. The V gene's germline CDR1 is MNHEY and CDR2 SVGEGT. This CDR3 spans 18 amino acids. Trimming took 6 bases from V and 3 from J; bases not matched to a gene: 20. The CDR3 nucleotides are TGTGCCAGCAGCTCGCAGTCCCTTACTAGCGCCCAACTCTACGAGCAGTACTTC. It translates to CASSSQSLTSAQLYEQYF.